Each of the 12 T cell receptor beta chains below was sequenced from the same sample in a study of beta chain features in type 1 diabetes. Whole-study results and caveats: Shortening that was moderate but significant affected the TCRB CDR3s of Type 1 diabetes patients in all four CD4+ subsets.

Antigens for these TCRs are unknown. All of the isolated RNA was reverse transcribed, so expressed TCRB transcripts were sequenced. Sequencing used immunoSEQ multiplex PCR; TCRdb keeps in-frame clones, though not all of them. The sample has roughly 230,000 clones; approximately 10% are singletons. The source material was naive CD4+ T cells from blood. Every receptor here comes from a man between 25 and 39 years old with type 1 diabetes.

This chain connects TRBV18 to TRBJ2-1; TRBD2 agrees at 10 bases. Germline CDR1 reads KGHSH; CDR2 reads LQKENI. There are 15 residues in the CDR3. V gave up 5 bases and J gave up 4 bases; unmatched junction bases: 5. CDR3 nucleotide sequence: TGTGCCAGCTCAGCCACTAGCGGGGCTTACAATGAGCAGTTCTTC. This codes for CASSATSGAYNEQFF.

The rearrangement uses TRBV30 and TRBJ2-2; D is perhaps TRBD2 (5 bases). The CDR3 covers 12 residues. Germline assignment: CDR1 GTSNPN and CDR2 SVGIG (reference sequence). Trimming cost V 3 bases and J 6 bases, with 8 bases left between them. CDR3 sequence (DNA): TGTGCCTGGAGAGAGGGCCCCGGGGAGCTGTTTTTT. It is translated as CAWREGPGELFF.

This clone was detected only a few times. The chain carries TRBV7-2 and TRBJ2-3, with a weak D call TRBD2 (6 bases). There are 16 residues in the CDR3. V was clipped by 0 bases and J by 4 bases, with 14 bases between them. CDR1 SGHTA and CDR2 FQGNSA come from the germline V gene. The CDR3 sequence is CASSLAYAGTADTQYF. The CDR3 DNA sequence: TGTGCCAGCAGCTTAGCTTATGCGGGGACTGCAGATACGCAGTATTTT. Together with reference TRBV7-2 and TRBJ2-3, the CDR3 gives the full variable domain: GAGVSQSPSNKVTEKGKDVELRCDPISGHTALYWYRQSLGQGLEFLIYFQGNSAPDKSGLPSDRFSAERTGGSVSTLTIQRTQQEDSAVYLCASSLAYAGTADTQYFGPGTRLTVL.

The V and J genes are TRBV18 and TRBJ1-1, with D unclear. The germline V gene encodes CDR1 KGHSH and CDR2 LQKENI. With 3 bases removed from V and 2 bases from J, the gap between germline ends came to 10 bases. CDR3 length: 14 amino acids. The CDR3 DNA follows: TGTGCCAGCTCACCCTCGGAGGGAAACACTGAAGCTTTCTTT. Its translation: CASSPSEGNTEAFF.

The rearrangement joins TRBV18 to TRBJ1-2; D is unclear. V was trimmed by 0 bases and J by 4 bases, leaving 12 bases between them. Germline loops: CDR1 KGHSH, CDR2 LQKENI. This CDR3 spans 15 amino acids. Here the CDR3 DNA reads TGTGCCAGCTCACCACCGGAGACTAGGAGCTATGGCTACACCTTC. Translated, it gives CASSPPETRSYGYTF.

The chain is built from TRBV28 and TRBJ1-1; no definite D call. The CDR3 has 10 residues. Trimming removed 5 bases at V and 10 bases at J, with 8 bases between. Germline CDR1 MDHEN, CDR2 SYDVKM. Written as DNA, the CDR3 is TGTGCCAGCAGTCGGCGGGGAGCTTTCTTT. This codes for CASSRRGAFF.

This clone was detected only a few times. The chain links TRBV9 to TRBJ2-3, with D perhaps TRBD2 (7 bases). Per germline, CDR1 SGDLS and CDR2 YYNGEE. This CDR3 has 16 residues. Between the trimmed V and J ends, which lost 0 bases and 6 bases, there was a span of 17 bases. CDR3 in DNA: TGTGCCAGCAGCGTAGGGGTGCGGGGGCCGGTGGATACGCAGTATTTT. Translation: CASSVGVRGPVDTQYF.

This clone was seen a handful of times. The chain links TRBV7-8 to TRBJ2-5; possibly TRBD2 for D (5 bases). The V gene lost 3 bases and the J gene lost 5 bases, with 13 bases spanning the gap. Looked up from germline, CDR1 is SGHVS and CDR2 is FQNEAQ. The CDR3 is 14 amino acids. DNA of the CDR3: TGTGCCAGCAGCTTTACTAGTTCATTGGAGACCCAGTACTTC. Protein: CASSFTSSLETQYF.

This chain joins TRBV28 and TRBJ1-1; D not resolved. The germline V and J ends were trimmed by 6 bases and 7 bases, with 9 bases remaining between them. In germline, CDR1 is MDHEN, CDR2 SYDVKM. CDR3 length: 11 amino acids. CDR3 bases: TGTGCCAGCAGCCCAGCAGGTGAAGCTTTCTTT. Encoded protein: CASSPAGEAFF.

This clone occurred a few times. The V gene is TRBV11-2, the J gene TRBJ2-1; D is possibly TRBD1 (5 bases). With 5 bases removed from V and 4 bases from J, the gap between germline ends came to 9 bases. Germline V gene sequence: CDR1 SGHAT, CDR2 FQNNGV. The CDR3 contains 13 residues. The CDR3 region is CASSLGHYNEQFF. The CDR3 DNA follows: TGTGCCAGCAGCCTGGGGCATTACAATGAGCAGTTCTTC. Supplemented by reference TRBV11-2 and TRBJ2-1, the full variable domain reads EAGVAQSPRYKIIEKRQSVAFWCNPISGHATLYWYQQILGQGPKLLIQFQNNGVVDDSQLPKDRFSAERLKGVDSTLKIQPAKLEDSAVYLCASSLGHYNEQFFGPGTRLTVL.

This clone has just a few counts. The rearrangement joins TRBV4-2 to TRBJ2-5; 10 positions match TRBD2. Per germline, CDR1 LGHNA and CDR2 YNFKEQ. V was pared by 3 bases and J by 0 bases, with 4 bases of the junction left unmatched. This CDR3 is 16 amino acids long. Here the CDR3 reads CASSQTSGPNQETQYF. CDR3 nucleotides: TGTGCCAGCAGCCAGACTAGCGGGCCAAACCAAGAGACCCAGTACTTC.

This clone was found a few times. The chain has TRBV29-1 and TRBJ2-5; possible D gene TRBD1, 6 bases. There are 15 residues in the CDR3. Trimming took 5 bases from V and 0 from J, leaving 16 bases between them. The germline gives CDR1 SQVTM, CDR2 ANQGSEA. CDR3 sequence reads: CSVSVLGGYQETQYF. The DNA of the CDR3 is TGCAGCGTTTCGGTTTTAGGGGGTTACCAAGAGACCCAGTACTTC.